The 21 T cell receptor beta chains below come from one sample, sequenced in a study of CD8 T cells in Susac syndrome. The RNA, about 0.5 to 1 ug, was put through reverse transcription using random hexamers. TCRdb analysed the immunoSEQ multiplex PCR reads with MiXCR anew, one entry per CDR3 protein. This table has under 550,000 distinct CDR3 sequences, more than 80% appearing once. Source material: CD8+ T cells from PBMCs. The origin of the receptors is a human donor with multiple sclerosis.

The genes are TRBV5-5 and TRBJ2-7, with D perhaps TRBD1 or TRBD2 (5 bases each). Germline CDR1 and CDR2: SGHKS and YYEKEE (reference sequence). This CDR3 region has 15 residues. V was trimmed by 0 bases and J by 8 bases, leaving 18 bases between them. The CDR3 loop is CASSLAHGAGMQQYF. For the CDR3, the DNA is TGTGCCAGCAGCTTGGCCCACGGGGCAGGGATGCAGCAGTACTTC.

This clonotype was detected only once. CDR3 sequence reads: CASSYWDRGNTEAFF. The CDR3 DNA reads TGTGCCAGCAGTTACTGGGACAGGGGGAACACTGAAGCTTTCTTT. The rearrangement uses TRBV6-6 and TRBJ1-1, with 10 bases lining up with TRBD1. Germline CDR1 is MNHNY and CDR2 is SVGAGI (reference sequence). V dropped 1 base and J dropped 1; count of bases not matched to a gene: 0. The CDR3 has 15 residues.

The J gene is TRBJ2-3, the V gene TRBV27; TRBD1 aligns across 9 bases. The CDR3 loop spans 15 amino acids. Per the germline V gene, CDR1 is MNHEY and CDR2 is SMNVEV (reference sequence). Trimming at V came to 4 bases and at J to 3 bases, leaving 5 bases not matched to a gene. CDR3 bases: TGTGCCAGCAGTTCCTACAGGGGGCTGACAGATACGCAGTATTTT. It specifies CASSSYRGLTDTQYF.

This chain links TRBV7-6 with TRBJ2-1; TRBD1 matches 8 bases. Germline V gene sequence: CDR1 SGHVS, CDR2 FNYEAQ. The CDR3 extends over 18 amino acids. V shed 3 bases, J shed 9 bases, and the junction held 19 bases outside the gene matches. Here the CDR3 DNA reads TGTGCCAGCAGCTTTTTTAAGTTCGGGGCAGGGGGCAAGGGTGAGCAGTTCTTC. It is translated as CASSFFKFGAGGKGEQFF.

The V gene is TRBV7-9, the J gene TRBJ2-7; D perhaps matches TRBD2 (6 bases). CDR1 is SEHNR, CDR2 FQNEAQ, per germline (reference sequence). This CDR3 has 15 residues. V lost 3 bases and J lost 6, with 18 bases in between. CDR3 loop: CASSLDSTSEGEQYF. The CDR3 bases are TGTGCCAGCAGCTTGGACTCAACCTCGGAGGGCGAGCAGTACTTC.

This sequence joins TRBV5-1 and TRBJ2-5; weak D call: TRBD1 (6 bases). The V end was cut by 3 bases, the J end by 0 bases, with 12 bases between. In germline, CDR1 is SGHRS, CDR2 YFSETQ. The CDR3 length is 15 residues. CDR3 protein: CASSSWTENQETQYF. In DNA form, the CDR3 reads TGCGCCAGCAGCTCATGGACAGAAAACCAAGAGACCCAGTACTTC. The variable domain in full, completed from reference TRBV5-1 and TRBJ2-5, reads KAGVTQTPRYLIKTRGQQVTLSCSPISGHRSVSWYQQTPGQGLQFLFEYFSETQRNKGNFPGRFSGRQFSNSRSEMNVSTLELGDSALYLCASSSWTENQETQYFGPGTRLLVL.

The CDR3 bases are TGTGCCAGCAGTTTAAACGGGGTCTACGAGCAGTACTTC. Encoded protein: CASSLNGVYEQYF. The chain recombines TRBV27 with TRBJ2-7; TRBD2 might be the D (5 bases). Germline CDR1 reads MNHEY; CDR2 reads SMNVEV (reference sequence). The CDR3 runs to 13 residues. Trimming cost V 2 bases and J 3 bases, with 8 bases left between them.

The chain joins TRBV27 to TRBJ2-7; 8 positions agree with TRBD1. Germline CDR1 reads MNHEY; CDR2 reads SMNVEV (reference sequence). The CDR3 length is 14 residues. J gave up 6 bases and V 1 base, and 5 bases lay outside the gene matches. In nucleotides, the CDR3 is TGTGCCAGCAGTTTATACCAGGGGGCTGTCGAGCAGTACTTC. Translated, it gives CASSLYQGAVEQYF.

The chain uses TRBV6-6 and TRBJ1-1; no reliable D call. CDR3 length equals 15 residues. CDR1 and CDR2 from the germline V gene are MNHNY and SVGAGI (reference sequence). Trimming took 10 bases from V and 2 from J, leaving 20 bases between them. This CDR3 reads CATLEAEAANTEAFF. CDR3 bases: TGTGCCACCTTAGAAGCAGAGGCAGCCAACACTGAAGCTTTCTTT.

This chain uses TRBV6-1 with TRBJ2-5, with a possible D match to TRBD2 (5 bases). Germline loops: CDR1 MNHNS, CDR2 SASEGT. V lost 4 bases, J lost 2 bases, and 8 bases lay in between. The CDR3 sequence is 13 residues long. In DNA, the CDR3 is TGTGCCAGCAGTGTGGAGGTACAAGAGACCCAGTACTTC. Amino acid sequence: CASSVEVQETQYF.

This clonotype was detected once. This chain joins TRBV29-1 and TRBJ1-1; D gene ambiguous. Germline V gene data show CDR1 as SQVTM and CDR2 as ANQGSEA. The CDR3 loop spans 17 amino acids. V lost 3 bases, J lost 0 bases, and 20 bases lay in between. The CDR3 loop reads CSVDYIGQDGVNTEAFF. In DNA form, the CDR3 reads TGCAGCGTTGATTATATAGGGCAGGACGGCGTGAACACTGAAGCTTTCTTT.

J is TRBJ2-7 and V is TRBV7-9; D unclear. The germline V gene encodes CDR1 SEHNR and CDR2 FQNEAQ (reference sequence). The CDR3 consists of 13 residues. Trimming removed 3 bases from V and 3 bases from J, with 9 bases in between. CDR3 residues: CASSFEDFYEQYF. CDR3 in DNA: TGTGCCAGCAGCTTCGAGGATTTCTACGAGCAGTACTTC.

This clonotype was counted between two and nine times. The rearrangement uses TRBV25-1 and TRBJ2-7; a weak D match, TRBD2 (6 bases). Trimming shortened V by 3 bases and J by 2 bases, and 8 bases separated the two germline ends. The CDR3 is 13 residues long. Germline V CDR1 and CDR2: MGHDK, SYGVNS. The CDR3 bases are TGTGCCAGCAGTGAGCGGGGAGCCTACGAGCAGTACTTC. This sequence encodes CASSERGAYEQYF.

V usage is TRBV4-1 and J usage is TRBJ1-1; no clear D. Trimming cost V 1 base and J 5 bases, with 14 bases left between them. Germline loops: CDR1 MGHRA, CDR2 YSYEKL. The CDR3 is 15 residues long. CDR3 amino acids: CASSQGPRWGTEAFF. The DNA for the CDR3 is TGCGCCAGCAGCCAAGGTCCTCGTTGGGGTACTGAAGCTTTCTTT.

This chain uses TRBV27 with TRBJ2-1; no clear D gene. The CDR3 has 13 residues. The germline gives CDR1 MNHEY, CDR2 SMNVEV (reference sequence). V gave up 3 bases and J gave up 5 bases, with 8 bases separating them. CDR3 protein: CASSFSVDNEQFF. In nucleotides, the CDR3 is TGTGCCAGCAGTTTTTCTGTCGACAATGAGCAGTTCTTC.

Only one count was recorded for this clonotype. The chain links TRBV9 to TRBJ2-3, with D perhaps being TRBD1 or TRBD2 (6 bases each). The CDR3 contains 15 residues. Trimming left V 3 bases short and J 5 bases short, with 16 bases between. CDR1 is SGDLS and CDR2 is YYNGEE in the germline V gene. The CDR3 region is CASSARRGAGDTQYF. The CDR3 DNA is TGTGCCAGCAGCGCCAGGAGGGGGGCCGGAGATACGCAGTATTTT.

CDR3: CASSVDVDVGDTQYF. The CDR3 DNA is TGTGCCAGCAGCGTAGATGTGGATGTGGGAGATACGCAGTATTTT. V is TRBV9 and J is TRBJ2-3; D remains ambiguous. Trimming removed 0 bases from V and 5 bases from J, with 13 bases in between. The CDR3 is 15 amino acids. Germline-derived CDR1 and CDR2 are SGDLS and YYNGEE.

CDR3 nucleotide sequence: TGTGCCAGCAGCCCCCGGACGGGAGACAATGAGCAGTTCTTC. It codes for CASSPRTGDNEQFF. This rearrangement joins TRBV5-4 to TRBJ2-1; D may be TRBD2 (6 bases). Germline assignment: CDR1 SGHNT and CDR2 YYREEE (reference sequence). V was cut by 4 bases and J by 5 bases, with 13 bases left in between. The CDR3 is 14 amino acids.

CDR3: CAWSGSQIEAFF. DNA of the CDR3: TGTGCCTGGAGTGGTTCTCAAATTGAAGCTTTCTTT. This chain uses TRBV30 with TRBJ1-1, with no clear D. With 1 base removed from V and 7 bases from J, the gap between germline ends came to 10 bases. The CDR3 runs to 12 residues. Germline V gene data show CDR1 as GTSNPN and CDR2 as SVGIG (reference sequence).

V is TRBV6-5 and J is TRBJ1-1; tentatively, D is TRBD1 (6 bases). Looked up from germline, CDR1 is MNHEY and CDR2 is SVGAGI. V lost 7 bases to trimming and J lost 1 base, with 16 bases between them. The CDR3 is 15 amino acids. The CDR3 spells CASIITRQANTEAFF. CDR3 sequence (DNA): TGTGCCAGCATCATTACTCGACAGGCGAACACTGAAGCTTTCTTT.

The genes are TRBV7-9 and TRBJ2-3; D not certain. CDR1 is SEHNR and CDR2 is FQNEAQ in the germline V gene (reference sequence). V lost 4 bases, J lost 2 bases, and 13 bases lay in between. This CDR3 has 15 residues. The CDR3 nucleotides read TGTGCCAGCAGCTCGCAGGAGTTGTCCACAGATACGCAGTATTTT. It translates to CASSSQELSTDTQYF.